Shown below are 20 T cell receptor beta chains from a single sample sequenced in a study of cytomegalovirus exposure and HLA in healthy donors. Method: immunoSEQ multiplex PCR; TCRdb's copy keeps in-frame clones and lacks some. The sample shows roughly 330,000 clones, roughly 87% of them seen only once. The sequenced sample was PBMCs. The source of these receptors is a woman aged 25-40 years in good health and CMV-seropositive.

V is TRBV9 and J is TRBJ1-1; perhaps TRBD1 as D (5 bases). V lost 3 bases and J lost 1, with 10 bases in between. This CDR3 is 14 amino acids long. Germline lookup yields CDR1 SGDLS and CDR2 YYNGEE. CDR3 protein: CASSDRTGNTEAFF. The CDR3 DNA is TGTGCCAGCAGCGACCGAACAGGGAACACTGAAGCTTTCTTT. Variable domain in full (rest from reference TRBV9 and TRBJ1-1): DSGVTQTPKHLITATGQRVTLRCSPRSGDLSVYWYQQSLDQGLQFLIQYYNGEERAKGNILERFSAQQFPDLHSELNLSSLELGDSALYFCASSDRTGNTEAFFGQGTRLTVV.

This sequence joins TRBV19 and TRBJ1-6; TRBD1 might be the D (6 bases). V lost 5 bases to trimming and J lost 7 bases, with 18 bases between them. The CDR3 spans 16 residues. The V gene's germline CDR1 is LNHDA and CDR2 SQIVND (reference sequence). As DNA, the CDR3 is TGTGCCAGTAGTGGCCCCCGGGGGGCATTAAATTCACCCCTCCACTTT. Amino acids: CASSGPRGALNSPLHF.

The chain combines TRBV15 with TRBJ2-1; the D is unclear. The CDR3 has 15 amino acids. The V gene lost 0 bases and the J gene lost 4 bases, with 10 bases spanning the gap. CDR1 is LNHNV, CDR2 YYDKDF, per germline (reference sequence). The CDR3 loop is CATSRDGSIYNEQFF. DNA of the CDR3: TGTGCCACCAGCAGAGACGGCAGCATTTACAATGAGCAGTTCTTC.

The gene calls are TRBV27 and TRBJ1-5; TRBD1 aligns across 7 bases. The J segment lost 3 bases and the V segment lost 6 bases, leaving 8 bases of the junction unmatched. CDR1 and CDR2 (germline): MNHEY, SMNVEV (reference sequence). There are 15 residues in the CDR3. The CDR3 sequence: CASREQGSPNQPQHF. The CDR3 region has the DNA TGTGCCAGCAGGGAACAGGGGTCCCCCAATCAGCCCCAGCATTTT.

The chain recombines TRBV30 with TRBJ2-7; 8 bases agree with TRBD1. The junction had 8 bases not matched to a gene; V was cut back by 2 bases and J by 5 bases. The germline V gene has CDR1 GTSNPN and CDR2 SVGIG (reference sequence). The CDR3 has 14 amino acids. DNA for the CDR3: TGTGCCTGGAGTTTTGGACAGGGTACTCACGAGCAGTACTTC. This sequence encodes CAWSFGQGTHEQYF.

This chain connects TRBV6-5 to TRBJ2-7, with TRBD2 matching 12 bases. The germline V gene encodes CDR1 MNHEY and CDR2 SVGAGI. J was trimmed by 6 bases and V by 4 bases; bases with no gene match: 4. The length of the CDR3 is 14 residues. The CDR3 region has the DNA TGTGCCAGCAGTTTCGGGACTAGCGGGCGCGAGCAGTACTTC. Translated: CASSFGTSGREQYF.

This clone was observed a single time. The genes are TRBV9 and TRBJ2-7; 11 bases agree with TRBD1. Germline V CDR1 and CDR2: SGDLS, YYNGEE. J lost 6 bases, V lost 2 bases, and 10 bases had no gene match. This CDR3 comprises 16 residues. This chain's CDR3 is CASSVRLGQGVCEQYF. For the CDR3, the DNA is TGTGCCAGCAGCGTTCGTTTGGGACAGGGGGTCTGCGAGCAGTACTTC.

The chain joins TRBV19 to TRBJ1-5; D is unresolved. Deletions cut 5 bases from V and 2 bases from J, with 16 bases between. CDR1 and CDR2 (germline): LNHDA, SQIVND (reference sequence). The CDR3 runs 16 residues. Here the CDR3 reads CASSSGRPIGNQPQHF. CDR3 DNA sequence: TGTGCCAGTAGTTCAGGACGGCCTATTGGCAATCAGCCCCAGCATTTT.

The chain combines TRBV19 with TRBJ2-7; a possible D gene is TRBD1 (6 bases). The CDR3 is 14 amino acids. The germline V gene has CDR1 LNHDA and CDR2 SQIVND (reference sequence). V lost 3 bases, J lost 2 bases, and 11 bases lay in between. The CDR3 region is CASSMQGWTYEQYF. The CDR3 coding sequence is TGTGCCAGTAGTATGCAGGGGTGGACCTACGAGCAGTACTTC.

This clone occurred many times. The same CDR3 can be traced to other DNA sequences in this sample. Here the CDR3 reads CASSPSGTVNEKLFF. The CDR3 coding sequence is TGTGCCAGCAGCCCCTCCGGGACTGTCAATGAAAAACTGTTTTTT. This chain links TRBV9 with TRBJ1-4; D is possibly TRBD1 (5 bases). V was pared by 4 bases and J by 5 bases, with 15 bases between. Germline V gene data show CDR1 as SGDLS and CDR2 as YYNGEE. This CDR3 region has 15 residues.

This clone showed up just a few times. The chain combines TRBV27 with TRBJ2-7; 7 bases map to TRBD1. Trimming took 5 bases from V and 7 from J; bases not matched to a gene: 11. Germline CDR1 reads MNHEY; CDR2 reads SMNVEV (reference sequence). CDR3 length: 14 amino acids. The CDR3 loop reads CASSAGTATEEQYF. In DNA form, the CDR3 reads TGTGCCAGCAGTGCCGGGACAGCGACGGAGGAGCAGTACTTC.

The CDR3 sequence is CASSLARTGGEAFF. CDR3 nucleotide sequence: TGTGCCAGCAGCTTGGCTCGAACCGGGGGGGAAGCTTTCTTT. This chain uses TRBV5-6 with TRBJ1-1; D is perhaps TRBD1 (5 bases). The germline CDR1 and CDR2 sequences are SGHDT and YYEEEE. V was shortened by 0 bases and J by 8 bases, with 14 bases between the two germline ends. The CDR3 length is 14 residues.

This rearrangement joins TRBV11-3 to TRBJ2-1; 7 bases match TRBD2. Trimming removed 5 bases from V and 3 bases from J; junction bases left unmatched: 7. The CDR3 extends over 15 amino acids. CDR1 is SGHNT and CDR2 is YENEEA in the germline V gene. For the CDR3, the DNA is TGTGCCAGCAGCCGCGGCGGGAGCGTCTACAATGAGCAGTTCTTC. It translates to CASSRGGSVYNEQFF.

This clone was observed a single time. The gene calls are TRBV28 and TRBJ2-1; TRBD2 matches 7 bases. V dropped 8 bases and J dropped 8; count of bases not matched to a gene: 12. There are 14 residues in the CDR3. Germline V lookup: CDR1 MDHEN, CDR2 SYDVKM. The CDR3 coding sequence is TGTGCCAGCGGTCCTGGCGGGAGTTTCTATGAGCAGTTCTTC. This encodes CASGPGGSFYEQFF.

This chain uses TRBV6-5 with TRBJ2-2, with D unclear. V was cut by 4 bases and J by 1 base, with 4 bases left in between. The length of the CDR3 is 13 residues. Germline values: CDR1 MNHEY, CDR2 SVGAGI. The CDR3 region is CASSLKNTGELFF. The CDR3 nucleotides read TGTGCCAGCAGTTTAAAGAACACCGGGGAGCTGTTTTTT.

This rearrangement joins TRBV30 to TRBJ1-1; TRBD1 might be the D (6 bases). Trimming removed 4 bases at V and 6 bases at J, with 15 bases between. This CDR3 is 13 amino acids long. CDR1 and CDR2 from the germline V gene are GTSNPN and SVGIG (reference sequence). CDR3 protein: CAWIPGVGSEAFF. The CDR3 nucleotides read TGTGCCTGGATCCCAGGGGTAGGTTCTGAAGCTTTCTTT.

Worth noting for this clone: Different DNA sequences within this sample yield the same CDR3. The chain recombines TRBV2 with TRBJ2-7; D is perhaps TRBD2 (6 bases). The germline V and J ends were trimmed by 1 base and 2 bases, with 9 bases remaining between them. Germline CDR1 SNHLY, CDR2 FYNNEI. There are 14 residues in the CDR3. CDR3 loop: CASSEGTGAYEQYF. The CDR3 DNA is TGTGCCAGCAGTGAAGGGACGGGGGCCTACGAGCAGTACTTC.

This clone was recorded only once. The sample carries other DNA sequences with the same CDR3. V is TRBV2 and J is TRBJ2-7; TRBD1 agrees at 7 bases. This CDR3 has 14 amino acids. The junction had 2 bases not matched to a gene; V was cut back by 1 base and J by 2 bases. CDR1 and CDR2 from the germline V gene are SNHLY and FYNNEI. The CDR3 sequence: CASSEGTGAYEQYF. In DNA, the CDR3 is TGTGCCAGCAGTGAAGGGACAGGTGCCTACGAGCAGTACTTC.

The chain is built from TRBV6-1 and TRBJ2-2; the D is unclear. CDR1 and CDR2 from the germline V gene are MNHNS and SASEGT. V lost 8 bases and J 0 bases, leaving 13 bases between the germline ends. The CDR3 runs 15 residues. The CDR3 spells CASPEQVPNTGELFF. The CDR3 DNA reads TGTGCCAGCCCCGAGCAGGTCCCGAACACCGGGGAGCTGTTTTTT.

CDR3 region: CASSQAGLGYYEQYF. The DNA of the CDR3 is TGCGCCAGCAGCCAAGCAGGACTCGGGTACTACGAGCAGTACTTC. The rearrangement uses TRBV4-1 and TRBJ2-7; tentative D call: TRBD2 (5 bases). V was pared by 1 base and J by 3 bases, with 13 bases between. There are 15 residues in the CDR3. Germline V lookup: CDR1 MGHRA, CDR2 YSYEKL.